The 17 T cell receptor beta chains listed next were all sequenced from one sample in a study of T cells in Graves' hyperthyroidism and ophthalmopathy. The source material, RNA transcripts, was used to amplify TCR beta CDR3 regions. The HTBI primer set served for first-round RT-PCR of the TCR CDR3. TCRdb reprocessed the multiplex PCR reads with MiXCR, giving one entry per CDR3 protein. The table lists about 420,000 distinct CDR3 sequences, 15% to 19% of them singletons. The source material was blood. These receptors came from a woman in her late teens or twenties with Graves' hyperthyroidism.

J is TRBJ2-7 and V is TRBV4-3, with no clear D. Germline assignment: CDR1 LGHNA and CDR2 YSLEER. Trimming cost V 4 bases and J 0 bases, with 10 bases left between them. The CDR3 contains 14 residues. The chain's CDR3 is CASSLSVSSYEQYF. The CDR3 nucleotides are TGCGCCAGCAGCCTCAGCGTTAGCTCCTACGAGCAGTACTTC.

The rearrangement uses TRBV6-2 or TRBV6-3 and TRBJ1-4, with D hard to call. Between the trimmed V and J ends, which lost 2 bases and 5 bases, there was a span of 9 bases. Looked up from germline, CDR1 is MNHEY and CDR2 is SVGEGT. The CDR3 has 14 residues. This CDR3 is CASSYEASNEKLFF. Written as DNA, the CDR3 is TGTGCCAGCAGTTACGAGGCATCAAATGAAAAACTGTTTTTT.

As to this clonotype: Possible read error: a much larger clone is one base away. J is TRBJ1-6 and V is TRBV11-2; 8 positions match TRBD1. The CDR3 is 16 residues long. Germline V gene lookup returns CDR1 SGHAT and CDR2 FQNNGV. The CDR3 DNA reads TGTGCCAGCAGCAAGGACAGGGCCACCTATAATTCACCCCCCCACTTT. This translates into CASSKDRATYNSPPHF.

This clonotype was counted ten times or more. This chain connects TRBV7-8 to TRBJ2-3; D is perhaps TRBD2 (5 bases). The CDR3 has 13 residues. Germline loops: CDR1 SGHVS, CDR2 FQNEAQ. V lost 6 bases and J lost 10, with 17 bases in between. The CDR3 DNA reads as TGTGCCAGCAGGTTTAGTGATAGCGCAGCGCAGTATTTT. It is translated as CASRFSDSAAQYF. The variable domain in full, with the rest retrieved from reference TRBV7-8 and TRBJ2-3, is GAGVSQSPRYKVAKRGQDVALRCDPISGHVSLFWYQQALGQGPEFLTYFQNEAQLDKSGLPSDRFFAERPEGSVSTLKIQRTQQEDSAVYLCASRFSDSAAQYFGPGTRLTVL.

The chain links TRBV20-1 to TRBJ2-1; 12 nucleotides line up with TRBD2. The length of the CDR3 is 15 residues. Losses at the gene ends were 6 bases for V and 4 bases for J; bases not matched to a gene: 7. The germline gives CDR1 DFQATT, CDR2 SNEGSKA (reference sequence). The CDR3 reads CSAPWGLAGYNEQFF. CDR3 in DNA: TGCAGTGCCCCTTGGGGACTAGCGGGTTACAATGAGCAGTTCTTC.

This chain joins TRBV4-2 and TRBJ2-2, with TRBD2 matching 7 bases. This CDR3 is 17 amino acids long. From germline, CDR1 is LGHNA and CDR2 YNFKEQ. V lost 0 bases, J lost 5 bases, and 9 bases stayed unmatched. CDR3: CASSQDRWGGKTGELFF. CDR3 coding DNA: TGTGCCAGCAGCCAAGACCGGTGGGGGGGTAAGACCGGGGAGCTGTTTTTT.

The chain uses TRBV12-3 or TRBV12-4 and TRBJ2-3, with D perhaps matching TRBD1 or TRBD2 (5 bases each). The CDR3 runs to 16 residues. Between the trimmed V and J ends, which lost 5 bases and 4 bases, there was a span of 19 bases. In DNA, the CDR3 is TGTGCCAGCAGTCCGTATAGAGGGGTTAGCGCAGATACGCAGTATTTT. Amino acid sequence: CASSPYRGVSADTQYF.

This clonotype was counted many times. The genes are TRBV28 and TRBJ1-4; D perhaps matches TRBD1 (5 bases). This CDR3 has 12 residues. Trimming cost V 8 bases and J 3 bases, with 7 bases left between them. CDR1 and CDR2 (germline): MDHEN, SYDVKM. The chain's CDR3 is CASGAANEKLFF. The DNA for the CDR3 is TGTGCCAGCGGGGCGGCTAATGAAAAACTGTTTTTT.

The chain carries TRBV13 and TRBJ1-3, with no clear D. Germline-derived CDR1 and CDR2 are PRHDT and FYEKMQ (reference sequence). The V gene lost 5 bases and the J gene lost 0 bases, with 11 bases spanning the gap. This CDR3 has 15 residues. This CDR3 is CASSTGFSSGNTIYF. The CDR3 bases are TGTGCCAGCAGCACCGGGTTCAGCTCTGGAAACACCATATATTTT.

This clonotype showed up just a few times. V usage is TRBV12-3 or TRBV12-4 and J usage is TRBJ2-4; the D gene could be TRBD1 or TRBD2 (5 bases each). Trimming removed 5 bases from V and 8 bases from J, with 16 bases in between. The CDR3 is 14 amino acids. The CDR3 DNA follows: TGTGCCAGCAGTCCCCGGGACCAGCGCGACATTCAGTACTTC. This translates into CASSPRDQRDIQYF.

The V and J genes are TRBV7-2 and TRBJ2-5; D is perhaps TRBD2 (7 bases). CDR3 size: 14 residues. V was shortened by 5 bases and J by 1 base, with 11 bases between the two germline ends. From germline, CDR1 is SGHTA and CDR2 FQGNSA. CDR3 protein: CASSPRGAQETQYF. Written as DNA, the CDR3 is TGTGCCAGCAGCCCCCGGGGGGCCCAAGAGACCCAGTACTTC.

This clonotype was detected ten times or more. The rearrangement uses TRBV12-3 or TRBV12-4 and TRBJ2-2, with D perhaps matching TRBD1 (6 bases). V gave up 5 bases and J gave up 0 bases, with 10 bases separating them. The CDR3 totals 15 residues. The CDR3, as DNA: TGTGCCAGCAGTCCAGGGGTCCCGAACACCGGGGAGCTGTTTTTT. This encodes CASSPGVPNTGELFF.

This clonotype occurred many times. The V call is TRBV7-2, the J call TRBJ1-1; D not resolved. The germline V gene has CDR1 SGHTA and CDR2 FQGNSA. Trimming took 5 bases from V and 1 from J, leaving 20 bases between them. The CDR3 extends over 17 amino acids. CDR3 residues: CASSITSGVPPNTEAFF. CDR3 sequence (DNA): TGTGCCAGCAGCATCACATCCGGGGTCCCACCGAACACTGAAGCTTTCTTT.

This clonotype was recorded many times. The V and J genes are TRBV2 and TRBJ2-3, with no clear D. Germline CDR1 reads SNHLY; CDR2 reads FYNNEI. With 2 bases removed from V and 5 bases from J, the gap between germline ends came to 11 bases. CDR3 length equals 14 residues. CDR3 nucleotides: TGTGCCAGCAGTGAATTGGGCCCCCAAGATACGCAGTATTTT. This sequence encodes CASSELGPQDTQYF.

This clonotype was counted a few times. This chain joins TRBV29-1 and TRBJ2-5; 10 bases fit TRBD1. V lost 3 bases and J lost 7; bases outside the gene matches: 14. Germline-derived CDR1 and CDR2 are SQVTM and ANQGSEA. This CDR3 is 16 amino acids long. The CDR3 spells CSVDTGSTGGVGTQYF. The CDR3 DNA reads TGCAGCGTTGATACCGGTTCGACAGGGGGCGTAGGGACCCAGTACTTC. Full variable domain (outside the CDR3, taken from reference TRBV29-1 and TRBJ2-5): SAVISQKPSRDICQRGTSLTIQCQVDSQVTMMFWYRQQPGQSLTLIATANQGSEATYESGFVIDKFPISRPNLTFSTLTVSNMSPEDSSIYLCSVDTGSTGGVGTQYFGPGTRLLVL.

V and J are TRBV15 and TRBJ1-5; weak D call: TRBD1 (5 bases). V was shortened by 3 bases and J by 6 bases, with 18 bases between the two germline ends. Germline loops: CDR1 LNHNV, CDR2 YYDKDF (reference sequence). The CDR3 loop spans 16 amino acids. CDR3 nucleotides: TGTGCCACCAGCAGGTTGGGGCGCGGTTTTGGTCAGCCCCAGCATTTT. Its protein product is CATSRLGRGFGQPQHF.

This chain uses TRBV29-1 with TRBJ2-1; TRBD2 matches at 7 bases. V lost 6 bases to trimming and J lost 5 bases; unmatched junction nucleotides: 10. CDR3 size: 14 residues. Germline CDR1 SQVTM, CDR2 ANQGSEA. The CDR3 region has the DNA TGCAGCGTCCGATCGGTGGGAGGGAACAATGAGCAGTTCTTC. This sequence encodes CSVRSVGGNNEQFF.